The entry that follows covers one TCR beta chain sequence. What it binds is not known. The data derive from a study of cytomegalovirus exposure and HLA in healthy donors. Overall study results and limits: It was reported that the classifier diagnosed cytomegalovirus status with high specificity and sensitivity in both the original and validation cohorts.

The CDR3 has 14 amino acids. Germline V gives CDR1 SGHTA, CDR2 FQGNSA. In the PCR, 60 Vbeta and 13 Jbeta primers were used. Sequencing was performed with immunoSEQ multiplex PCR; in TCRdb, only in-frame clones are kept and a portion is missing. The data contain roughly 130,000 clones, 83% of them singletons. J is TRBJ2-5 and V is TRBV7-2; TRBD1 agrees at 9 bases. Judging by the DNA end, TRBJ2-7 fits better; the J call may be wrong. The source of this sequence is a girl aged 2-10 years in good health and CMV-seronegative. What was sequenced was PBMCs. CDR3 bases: TGTGCCAGCAGCCTCCGACAGGGGGACTACGAGCAGTACTTC. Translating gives CASSLRQGDYEQYF.